These T cell receptor beta chains were read from a single sample in a study of CD8+ T cells in alopecia areata. TCRdb's table, derived via immunoSEQ multiplex PCR, lists solely in-frame clones and lacks some. The table shows fewer than 100,000 clones, with roughly 42% occurring only once. The sample taken for sequencing was CD4+ T cells sorted from blood. The receptor source for this set is a human donor with alopecia areata. CDR3s include the opening cysteine and the closing phenylalanine or tryptophan. Fields, in order: J gene, CDR3 length, V gene, D gene, CDR3 protein. D genes are given only for firm matches.

j_call: TRBJ2-7
cdr3_length: 13
v_call: TRBV11-2
d_call: NA
cdr3_aa: CASSSREGGEQYF

j_call: TRBJ2-5
cdr3_length: 11
v_call: TRBV29-1
d_call: NA
cdr3_aa: CSANREETQYF

j_call: TRBJ2-2
cdr3_length: 13
v_call: TRBV29-1
d_call: NA
cdr3_aa: CSVEGYNTGELFF

j_call: TRBJ2-3
cdr3_length: 14
v_call: TRBV29-1
d_call: TRBD2
cdr3_aa: CSTAGLAIRDTQYF

j_call: TRBJ2-2
cdr3_length: 12
v_call: TRBV29-1
d_call: NA
cdr3_aa: CSVEPTIGELFF

j_call: TRBJ2-3
cdr3_length: 16
v_call: TRBV15
d_call: TRBD2
cdr3_aa: CATSWGLAGARDTQYF

j_call: TRBJ1-2
cdr3_length: 11
v_call: TRBV5-6
d_call: NA
cdr3_aa: CASSFGDGYTF

j_call: TRBJ1-1
cdr3_length: 16
v_call: TRBV5-4
d_call: NA
cdr3_aa: CASSPPQGSPPTEAFF

j_call: TRBJ2-3
cdr3_length: 14
v_call: TRBV11-2
d_call: NA
cdr3_aa: CASSHRAVTDTQYF

j_call: TRBJ2-3
cdr3_length: 11
v_call: TRBV18
d_call: NA
cdr3_aa: CASSPGDTQYF

j_call: TRBJ1-5
cdr3_length: 16
v_call: TRBV5-4
d_call: NA
cdr3_aa: CASSLDGGRSNQPQHF

j_call: TRBJ2-3
cdr3_length: 15
v_call: TRBV18
d_call: TRBD1
cdr3_aa: CASSPPFQGADTQYF

j_call: TRBJ2-7
cdr3_length: 11
v_call: TRBV20-1
d_call: NA
cdr3_aa: CSGTGAYEQYF

j_call: TRBJ1-1
cdr3_length: 14
v_call: TRBV29-1
d_call: TRBD1
cdr3_aa: CSVEEGQGATEAFF

j_call: TRBJ2-1
cdr3_length: 15
v_call: TRBV4-1
d_call: TRBD2
cdr3_aa: CASRPTGTSRNEQFF

j_call: TRBJ1-1
cdr3_length: 14
v_call: TRBV29-1
d_call: NA
cdr3_aa: CSVVNVGQATEAFF

j_call: TRBJ2-1
cdr3_length: 15
v_call: TRBV5-1
d_call: NA
cdr3_aa: CASRSVGSSYNEQFF

j_call: TRBJ1-3
cdr3_length: 12
v_call: TRBV7-9
d_call: NA
cdr3_aa: CASSYQRNTIYF

j_call: TRBJ2-7
cdr3_length: 11
v_call: TRBV29-1
d_call: NA
cdr3_aa: CSAAGNHEQYF

j_call: TRBJ2-7
cdr3_length: 15
v_call: TRBV29-1
d_call: TRBD2
cdr3_aa: CSVEDRSGGPYEQYF

j_call: TRBJ2-7
cdr3_length: 12
v_call: TRBV29-1
d_call: NA
cdr3_aa: CSVEDRSYEQYF

j_call: TRBJ1-5
cdr3_length: 15
v_call: TRBV10-3
d_call: NA
cdr3_aa: CAISEDRHSNQPQHF

j_call: TRBJ2-2
cdr3_length: 13
v_call: TRBV15
d_call: NA
cdr3_aa: CATSAIPTGELFF

j_call: TRBJ1-5
cdr3_length: 13
v_call: TRBV30
d_call: NA
cdr3_aa: CAWTTAGDQPQHF

j_call: TRBJ2-5
cdr3_length: 15
v_call: TRBV2
d_call: NA
cdr3_aa: CASNTGRMRQETQYF

j_call: TRBJ1-2
cdr3_length: 15
v_call: TRBV7-2
d_call: NA
cdr3_aa: CASSLASAIQAGYTF

j_call: TRBJ2-1
cdr3_length: 22
v_call: TRBV4-1
d_call: TRBD2
cdr3_aa: CASSPVGLLLAGGTDSYNEQFF

j_call: TRBJ2-3
cdr3_length: 15
v_call: TRBV4-1
d_call: TRBD2
cdr3_aa: CASSQGLAGVGTQYF

j_call: TRBJ2-1
cdr3_length: 14
v_call: TRBV29-1
d_call: NA
cdr3_aa: CSVGAAYEPNEQFF

j_call: TRBJ2-3
cdr3_length: 13
v_call: TRBV29-1
d_call: NA
cdr3_aa: CSQTRGSADTQYF

j_call: TRBJ1-5
cdr3_length: 16
v_call: TRBV5-1
d_call: NA
cdr3_aa: CASRPTYGGSNQPQHF

j_call: TRBJ1-1
cdr3_length: 16
v_call: TRBV5-1
d_call: NA
cdr3_aa: CASSPRRDFLNTEAFF

j_call: TRBJ1-2
cdr3_length: 14
v_call: TRBV7-2
d_call: NA
cdr3_aa: CASSFRDAQGGYTF

j_call: TRBJ1-5
cdr3_length: 17
v_call: TRBV28
d_call: NA
cdr3_aa: CASSDVQVRGPLQPQHF

j_call: TRBJ2-1
cdr3_length: 15
v_call: TRBV9
d_call: TRBD1
cdr3_aa: CASTTTGGPAYEQFF

j_call: TRBJ2-7
cdr3_length: 14
v_call: TRBV29-1
d_call: NA
cdr3_aa: CSVEPFGTAGEQYF

j_call: TRBJ2-2
cdr3_length: 14
v_call: TRBV2
d_call: NA
cdr3_aa: CASKLADDTGELFF

j_call: TRBJ1-2
cdr3_length: 15
v_call: TRBV4-1
d_call: TRBD1
cdr3_aa: CASSQGTGHSYGYTF

j_call: TRBJ2-3
cdr3_length: 16
v_call: TRBV18
d_call: TRBD2
cdr3_aa: CASSPRLAGSTDTQYF

j_call: TRBJ1-2
cdr3_length: 14
v_call: TRBV18
d_call: NA
cdr3_aa: CASSPVVALNGYTF

j_call: TRBJ2-1
cdr3_length: 16
v_call: TRBV30
d_call: TRBD2
cdr3_aa: CAWRSSGTSGYNEQFF

j_call: TRBJ2-1
cdr3_length: 11
v_call: TRBV5-4
d_call: NA
cdr3_aa: CASSLEDEQFF

j_call: TRBJ2-3
cdr3_length: 14
v_call: TRBV18
d_call: NA
cdr3_aa: CASSPLIGTDTQYF

j_call: TRBJ1-1
cdr3_length: 13
v_call: TRBV29-1
d_call: NA
cdr3_aa: CSVADRLNTEAFF

j_call: TRBJ2-3
cdr3_length: 15
v_call: TRBV4-2
d_call: NA
cdr3_aa: CASSQDLTSPDTQYF

j_call: TRBJ1-1
cdr3_length: 14
v_call: TRBV18
d_call: NA
cdr3_aa: CASSETTGGTEAFF

j_call: TRBJ2-7
cdr3_length: 15
v_call: TRBV10-3
d_call: NA
cdr3_aa: CAISESLQAGQGQYF

j_call: TRBJ2-1
cdr3_length: 14
v_call: TRBV4-3
d_call: NA
cdr3_aa: CASSQEQGSDEQFF

j_call: TRBJ2-7
cdr3_length: 14
v_call: TRBV29-1
d_call: TRBD1
cdr3_aa: CSVATGGGPYEQYF

j_call: TRBJ1-1
cdr3_length: 14
v_call: TRBV30
d_call: NA
cdr3_aa: CAWSNDGLNTEAFF

j_call: TRBJ1-2
cdr3_length: 14
v_call: TRBV9
d_call: NA
cdr3_aa: CASSVDPGRGGYTF

j_call: TRBJ1-1
cdr3_length: 14
v_call: TRBV30
d_call: NA
cdr3_aa: CACPPTGLNTEAFF

j_call: TRBJ2-1
cdr3_length: 10
v_call: TRBV20-1
d_call: NA
cdr3_aa: CSARWNEQFF